The clone carrying this T cell receptor (beta chain) was detected only once. This entry is derived from a study of blood T cell repertoires in COVID-19. Original methodology: Amplified reference gene primers provided the basis for estimating nucleated cell counts. Sequencing was performed with immunoSEQ multiplex PCR; in TCRdb, only in-frame clones are kept and a portion is missing. Clonal size and the V and J genes are those of that table, whereas D and trimming came from the DNA. The sample carries some 220,000 clones, approximately 86% recorded once. In Seattle, patients joined the study during active infection and were tracked longitudinally. Looked up from germline, CDR1 is SGHDN and CDR2 is FVKESK. Deletions cut 4 bases from V and 4 bases from J, with 13 bases between. CDR3 length: 14 residues.

V gene TRBV14 combines with J gene TRBJ1-1, with TRBD1 as a possible D gene (6 bases). The source is a woman aged 30 to 39 with COVID-19, enrolled during active disease. The sample taken for sequencing was peripheral blood. In DNA, the CDR3 is TGTGCCAGCAGCCTTTACAGGGTAGGCACTGAAGCTTTCTTT. It is translated as CASSLYRVGTEAFF.